The TCR beta chain under discussion was sequenced for a study of blood T cell repertoires in COVID-19. Overall study: Samples taken during acute and convalescent COVID-19 were collected in the United States, Italy and Spain. PBMCs, B-cell-depleted T cells, or T cells were the source of the cDNA or gDNA that made up the material.

The authors' processing: Amplifying reference gene primers gave estimates of nucleated cell counts. Libraries were prepared by immunoSEQ multiplex PCR; TCRdb keeps only in-frame clonotypes and omits some of them. V, J and clone size are taken as reported in that table, and D and trimming were inferred from the DNA itself. The sample consists of over 60,000 clones, around 80% of them appearing once. J lost 4 bases, V lost 0 bases, and 3 bases had no gene match. Per the germline V gene, CDR1 is MNHEY and CDR2 is SVGAGI. This CDR3 is built from 14 residues. The rearrangement links TRBV6-5 to TRBJ2-7; TRBD2 matches 7 bases. The TCR sequence derives from a human donor in a cohort sampled during active COVID-19. Specimen: peripheral blood. In nucleotides, the CDR3 is TGTGCCAGCAGTTACTCGGGGGGGTCATACGAGCAGTACTTC. Protein sequence: CASSYSGGSYEQYF.